In this sample, the clone carrying this T cell receptor (beta chain) turned up a few times. Trimming stripped 4 bases from V and 7 bases from J, with 18 bases between. This CDR3 is 14 amino acids long. Per germline, CDR1 DFQATT and CDR2 SNEGSKA (reference sequence). This sample stems from a study of T-cell memory formation after mild COVID-19. Looking at the study overall: Clustering of TCRs was largely donor specific.

MiXCR was run by TCRdb on the 5' RACE reads, yielding one entry per CDR3 protein. Seen here are almost 350,000 distinct CDR3 sequences, less than 25% observed once, and the top ten hold around a fifth. Sequencing was done on a sample of PBMCs or a T cell subset sorted from them (not recorded which). This TCR derives from a man aged 18 to 30 who had mild COVID-19 (a few samples of this study predate the infection). Cell type and time point are not known. The chain uses TRBV20-1 and TRBJ2-3, with D perhaps assigned TRBD1 or TRBD2 (5 bases each). The CDR3 reads CSAMTEGFLNTQYF. The CDR3 nucleotides are TGCAGTGCTATGACAGAGGGGTTTCTTAATACGCAGTATTTT.